This TCR beta chain derives from a study of T-cell memory formation after mild COVID-19. Across the whole study: Clusters were largely donor specific.

TCRdb re-called the 5' RACE reads through MiXCR, storing one row per CDR3 protein. The data contain 150,000 to 200,000 distinct CDR3 sequences, 16% of them singletons. This clonotype has just a few counts. Germline V gene sequence: CDR1 LGHDT, CDR2 YNNKEL (reference sequence). The V end was cut by 1 base, the J end by 7 bases, with 7 bases between. The CDR3 spans 12 residues. The source material was PBMCs or a T cell subset sorted from them (not recorded which). The receptor was isolated from an adult woman who had mild COVID-19 (a few samples of this study predate the infection). Cell type and time point are not known. The J gene is TRBJ1-2, the V gene TRBV3-1; D gene unclear. The CDR3 loop reads CASSQVESGYTF. CDR3 sequence (DNA): TGTGCCAGCAGCCAAGTTGAGAGTGGCTACACCTTC.